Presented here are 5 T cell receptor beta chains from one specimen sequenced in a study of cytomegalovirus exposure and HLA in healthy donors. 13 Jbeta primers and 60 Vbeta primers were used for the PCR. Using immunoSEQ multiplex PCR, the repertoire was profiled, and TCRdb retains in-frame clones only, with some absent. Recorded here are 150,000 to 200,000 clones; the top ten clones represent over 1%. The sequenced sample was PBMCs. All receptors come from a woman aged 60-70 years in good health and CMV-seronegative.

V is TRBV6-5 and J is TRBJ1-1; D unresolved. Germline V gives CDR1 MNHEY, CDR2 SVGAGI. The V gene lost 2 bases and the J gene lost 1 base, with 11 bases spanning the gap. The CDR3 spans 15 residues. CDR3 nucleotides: TGTGCCAGCAGTTACCGGCTAACAGCGAACACTGAAGCTTTCTTT. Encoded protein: CASSYRLTANTEAFF.

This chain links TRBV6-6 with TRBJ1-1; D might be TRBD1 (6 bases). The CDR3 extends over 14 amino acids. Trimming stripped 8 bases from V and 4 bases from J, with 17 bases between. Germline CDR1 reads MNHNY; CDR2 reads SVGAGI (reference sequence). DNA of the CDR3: TGTGCCAGCGGAGACAGGTTTCGGAGCACTGAAGCTTTCTTT. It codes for CASGDRFRSTEAFF.

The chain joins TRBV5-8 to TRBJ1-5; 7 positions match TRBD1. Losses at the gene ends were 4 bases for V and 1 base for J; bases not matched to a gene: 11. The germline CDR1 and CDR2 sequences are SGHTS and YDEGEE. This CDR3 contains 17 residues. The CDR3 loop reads CASSPTTGTLSNQPQHF. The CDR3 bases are TGTGCCAGCAGCCCAACGACAGGGACCTTGAGCAATCAGCCCCAGCATTTT. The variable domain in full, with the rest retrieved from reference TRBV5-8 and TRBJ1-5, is EAGVTQSPTHLIKTRGQQATLRCSPISGHTSVYWYQQALGLGLQFLLWYDEGEERNRGNFPPRFSGRQFPNYSSELNVNALELEDSALYLCASSPTTGTLSNQPQHFGDGTRLSIL.

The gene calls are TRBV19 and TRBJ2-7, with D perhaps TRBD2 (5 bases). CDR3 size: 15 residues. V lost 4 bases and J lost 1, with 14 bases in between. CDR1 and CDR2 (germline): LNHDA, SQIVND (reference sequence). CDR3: CASSRGSADSYEQYF. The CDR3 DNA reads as TGTGCCAGTAGTAGGGGTAGCGCTGATTCCTACGAGCAGTACTTC. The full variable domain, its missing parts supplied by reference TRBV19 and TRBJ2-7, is DGGITQSPKYLFRKEGQNVTLSCEQNLNHDAMYWYRQDPGQGLRLIYYSQIVNDFQKGDIAEGYSVSREKKESFPLTVTSAQKNPTAFYLCASSRGSADSYEQYFGPGTRLTVT.

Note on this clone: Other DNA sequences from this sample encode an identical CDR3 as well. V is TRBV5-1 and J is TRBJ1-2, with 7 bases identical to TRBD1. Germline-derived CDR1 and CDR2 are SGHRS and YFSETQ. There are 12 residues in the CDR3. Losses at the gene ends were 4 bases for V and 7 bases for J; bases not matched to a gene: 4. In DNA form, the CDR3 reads TGCGCCAGCAGCCCCGACAGGGCTGGCTACACCTTC. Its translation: CASSPDRAGYTF.